These T cell receptor beta chains were read from a single sample in a study of cytomegalovirus exposure and HLA in healthy donors. Clones were read by immunoSEQ multiplex PCR, and TCRdb kept only the in-frame ones, dropping some. The sample yields over 120,000 clones, more than 8% seen once. Material: PBMCs. Receptors originate from a man aged 50 to 60 in good health and CMV-seronegative. CDR3s include the opening cysteine and the closing phenylalanine or tryptophan. Fields, in order: J gene, D gene, V gene, clone size, CDR3 protein, CDR3 DNA. The D gene is left open where the match is weak. Expanded clones get a size class; other rows say once, few or many, or leave the size out.

J: TRBJ2-7; D: NA; V: TRBV10-2; size: few; CDR3: CASGDGSF; DNA: TGCGCCAGTGGGGACGGGAGCTTC
J: TRBJ2-3; D: TRBD2; V: TRBV27; size: few; CDR3: CASSLSSGGRTDTQYF; DNA: TGTGCCAGCAGTTTATCGAGCGGGGGACGGACAGATACGCAGTATTTT
J: TRBJ1-3; D: TRBD1; V: TRBV28; size: NA; CDR3: CASSLYGTGLGNTIYF; DNA: TGTGCCAGCAGTTTATACGGGACAGGGCTAGGAAACACCATATATTTT
J: TRBJ2-1; D: NA; V: TRBV2; size: few; CDR3: CASAMRNLALDEQFF; DNA: TGTGCCAGCGCAATGCGCAACCTAGCGTTGGATGAGCAGTTCTTC
J: TRBJ2-7; D: TRBD1; V: TRBV18; size: few; CDR3: CASSPGQVSSYEQYF; DNA: TGTGCCAGCTCACCAGGACAGGTCAGCTCCTACGAGCAGTACTTC
J: TRBJ2-3; D: NA; V: TRBV20-1; size: NA; CDR3: CSAGADTQYF; DNA: TGCAGTGCTGGAGCGGATACGCAGTATTTT
J: TRBJ1-5; D: TRBD1; V: TRBV4-1; size: NA; CDR3: CASRSRTGENQPQHF; DNA: TGCGCCAGCAGGTCAAGGACAGGGGAAAATCAGCCCCAGCATTTT
J: TRBJ1-2; D: TRBD1; V: TRBV2; size: few; CDR3: CASTPGTGVQSNYGYTF; DNA: TGTGCCAGCACCCCCGGGACAGGGGTTCAGTCGAACTATGGCTACACCTTC
J: TRBJ1-6; D: NA; V: TRBV27; size: few; CDR3: CASSSRSPIGDSPLHF; DNA: TGTGCCAGCAGTTCTCGATCTCCAATCGGGGATTCACCCCTCCACTTT
J: TRBJ1-1; D: TRBD1; V: TRBV5-1; size: few; CDR3: CASSLEGQGRMNTEAFF; DNA: TGCGCCAGCAGCTTGGAGGGACAGGGGAGGATGAACACTGAAGCTTTCTTT
J: TRBJ2-3; D: NA; V: TRBV7-3; size: few; CDR3: CASSLRGADTQYF; DNA: TGTGCCAGCAGCTTAAGGGGAGCTGATACGCAGTATTTT
J: TRBJ2-5; D: NA; V: TRBV6-1; size: NA; CDR3: CASTGINQGWETQYF; DNA: TGTGCCAGCACGGGGATAAACCAGGGGTGGGAGACCCAGTACTTC
J: TRBJ2-1; D: TRBD2; V: TRBV5-6; size: few; CDR3: CASNHLLAGYNEQFF; DNA: TGTGCCAGCAATCACCTTCTAGCGGGGTACAATGAGCAGTTCTTC
J: TRBJ1-5; D: TRBD1; V: TRBV4-1; size: NA; CDR3: CASSPGQGAVGNQPQHF; DNA: TGCGCCAGCAGTCCTGGACAGGGGGCGGTGGGCAATCAGCCCCAGCATTTT
J: TRBJ2-7; D: NA; V: TRBV5-4; size: NA; CDR3: CASSPAGLSYEQYF; DNA: TGTGCCAGCAGTCCGGCGGGATTATCCTACGAGCAGTACTTC
J: TRBJ1-3; D: TRBD1; V: TRBV27; size: NA; CDR3: CASSLRGQGFSGNTIYF; DNA: TGTGCCAGCAGTTTACGAGGACAGGGGTTCTCTGGAAACACCATATATTTT
J: TRBJ1-1; D: TRBD1; V: TRBV19; size: NA; CDR3: CASRGQGRSGTEAFF; DNA: TGTGCCAGTAGGGGACAGGGGAGGTCTGGCACTGAAGCTTTCTTT
J: TRBJ1-6; D: NA; V: TRBV5-1; size: NA; CDR3: CASSWKQGSDSPLHF; DNA: TGCGCCAGCAGTTGGAAGCAGGGATCTGATTCACCCCTCCACTTT
J: TRBJ2-5; D: TRBD2; V: TRBV9; size: few; CDR3: CASSVGGLAGLQETQYF; DNA: TGTGCCAGCAGCGTAGGAGGACTAGCGGGACTCCAAGAGACCCAGTACTTC
J: TRBJ1-3; D: NA; V: TRBV6-5; size: NA; CDR3: CASKPGTSSGNTIYF; DNA: TGTGCCAGTAAACCCGGGACAAGCTCTGGAAACACCATATATTTT
J: TRBJ1-5; D: TRBD1; V: TRBV4-2; size: few; CDR3: CASSHGTGDSNQPQHF; DNA: TGTGCCAGCAGCCACGGGACAGGGGATAGCAATCAGCCCCAGCATTTT
J: TRBJ2-1; D: TRBD2; V: TRBV11-3; size: few; CDR3: CANSLSPSGSHEQFF; DNA: TGTGCCAACAGCTTATCGCCTAGCGGGTCCCATGAGCAGTTCTTC
J: TRBJ2-3; D: NA; V: TRBV7-6; size: NA; CDR3: CASSFYGLRDHTQYF; DNA: TGTGCCAGCAGCTTTTACGGACTCCGGGATCATACGCAGTATTTT
J: TRBJ2-7; D: NA; V: TRBV6-1; size: few; CDR3: CASSENRVVSYEQYF; DNA: TGTGCCAGCAGTGAAAACAGGGTTGTATCCTACGAGCAGTACTTC